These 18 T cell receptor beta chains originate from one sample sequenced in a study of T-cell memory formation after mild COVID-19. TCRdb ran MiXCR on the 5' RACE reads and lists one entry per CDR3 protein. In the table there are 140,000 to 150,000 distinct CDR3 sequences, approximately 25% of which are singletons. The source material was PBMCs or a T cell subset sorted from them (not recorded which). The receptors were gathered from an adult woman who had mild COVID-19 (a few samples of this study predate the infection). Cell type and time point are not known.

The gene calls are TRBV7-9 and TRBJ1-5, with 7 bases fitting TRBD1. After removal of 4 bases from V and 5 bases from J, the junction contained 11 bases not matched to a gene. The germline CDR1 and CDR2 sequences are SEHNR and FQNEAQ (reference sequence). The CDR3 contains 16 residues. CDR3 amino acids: CASSSGKQGPDQPQHF. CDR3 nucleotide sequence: TGTGCCAGCAGCTCCGGGAAACAGGGGCCCGATCAGCCCCAGCATTTT.

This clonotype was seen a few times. Here the CDR3 DNA reads TGTGCCAGCAGCGTCAAGGCCGGGGAGCTGTTTTTT. The encoded protein is CASSVKAGELFF. The V gene is TRBV9, the J gene TRBJ2-2; D not certain. Germline V gene lookup returns CDR1 SGDLS and CDR2 YYNGEE. Trimming left V 2 bases short and J 6 bases short, with 5 bases between. This CDR3 is 12 amino acids long.

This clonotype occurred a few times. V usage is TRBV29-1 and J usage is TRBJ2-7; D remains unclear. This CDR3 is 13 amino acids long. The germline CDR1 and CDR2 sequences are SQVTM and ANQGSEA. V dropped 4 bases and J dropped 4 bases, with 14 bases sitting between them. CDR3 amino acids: CSVVGSGLYEQYF. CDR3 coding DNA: TGCAGCGTTGTTGGATCGGGTCTGTACGAGCAGTACTTC.

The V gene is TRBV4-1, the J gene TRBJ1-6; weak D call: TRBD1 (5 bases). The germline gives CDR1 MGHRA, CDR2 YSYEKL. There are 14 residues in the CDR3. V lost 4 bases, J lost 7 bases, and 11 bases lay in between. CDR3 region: CASSLGGVNSPLHF. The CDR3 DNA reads TGCGCCAGCAGCCTCGGAGGGGTCAATTCACCCCTCCACTTT.

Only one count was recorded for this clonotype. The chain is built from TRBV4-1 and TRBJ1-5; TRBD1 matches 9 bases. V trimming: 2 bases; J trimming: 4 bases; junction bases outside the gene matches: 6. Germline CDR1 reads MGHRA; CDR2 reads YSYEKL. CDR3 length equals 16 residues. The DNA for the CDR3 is TGCGCCAGCAGCCAAACCCTAGGGACAGGGAATCAGCCCCAGCATTTT. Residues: CASSQTLGTGNQPQHF.

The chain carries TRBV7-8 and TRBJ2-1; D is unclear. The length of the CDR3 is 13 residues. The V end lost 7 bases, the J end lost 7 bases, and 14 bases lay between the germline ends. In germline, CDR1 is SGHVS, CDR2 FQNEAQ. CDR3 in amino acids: CASTNGVVNEQFF. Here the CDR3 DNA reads TGTGCCAGCACCAACGGAGTCGTAAATGAGCAGTTCTTC.

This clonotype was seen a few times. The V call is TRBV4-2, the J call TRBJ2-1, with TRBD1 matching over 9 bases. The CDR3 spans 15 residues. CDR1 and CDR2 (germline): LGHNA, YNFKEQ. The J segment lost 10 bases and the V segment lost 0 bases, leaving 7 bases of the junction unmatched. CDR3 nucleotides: TGTGCCAGCAGCCAAGATGGGACAGGGTATCAAGAGCAGTTCTTC. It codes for CASSQDGTGYQEQFF.

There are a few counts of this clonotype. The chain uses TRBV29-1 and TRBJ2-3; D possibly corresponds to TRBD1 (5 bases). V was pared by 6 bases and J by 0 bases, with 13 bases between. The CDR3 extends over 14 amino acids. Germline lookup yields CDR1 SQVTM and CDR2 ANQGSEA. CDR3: CSVRDRYSTDTQYF. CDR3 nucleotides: TGCAGCGTCAGAGACAGATATAGCACAGATACGCAGTATTTT.

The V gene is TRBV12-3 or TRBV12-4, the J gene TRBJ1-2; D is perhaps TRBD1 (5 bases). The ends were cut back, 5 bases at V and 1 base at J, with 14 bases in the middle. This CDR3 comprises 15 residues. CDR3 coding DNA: TGTGCCAGCAGTCCCCCGGCGGGGGGTAACTATGGCTACACCTTC. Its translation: CASSPPAGGNYGYTF.

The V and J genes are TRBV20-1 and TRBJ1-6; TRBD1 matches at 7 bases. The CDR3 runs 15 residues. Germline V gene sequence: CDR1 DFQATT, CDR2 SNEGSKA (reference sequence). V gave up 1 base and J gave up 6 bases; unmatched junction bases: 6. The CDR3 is CSARGKGAINSPLHF. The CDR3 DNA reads TGCAGTGCTAGAGGCAAGGGGGCTATTAATTCACCCCTCCACTTT.

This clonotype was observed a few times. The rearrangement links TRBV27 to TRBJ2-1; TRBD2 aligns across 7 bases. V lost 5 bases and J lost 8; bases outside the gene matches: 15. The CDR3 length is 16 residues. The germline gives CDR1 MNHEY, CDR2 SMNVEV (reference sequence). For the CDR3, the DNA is TGTGCCAGCAGTCTGATAGGGAGGGACGACGCCGATGAGCAGTTCTTC. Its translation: CASSLIGRDDADEQFF.

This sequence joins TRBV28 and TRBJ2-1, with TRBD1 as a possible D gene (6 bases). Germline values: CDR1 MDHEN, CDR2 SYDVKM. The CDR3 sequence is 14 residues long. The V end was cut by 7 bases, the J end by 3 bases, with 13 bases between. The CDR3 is CASTFGDNYNEQFF. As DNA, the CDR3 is TGTGCCAGCACCTTCGGGGACAACTACAATGAGCAGTTCTTC.

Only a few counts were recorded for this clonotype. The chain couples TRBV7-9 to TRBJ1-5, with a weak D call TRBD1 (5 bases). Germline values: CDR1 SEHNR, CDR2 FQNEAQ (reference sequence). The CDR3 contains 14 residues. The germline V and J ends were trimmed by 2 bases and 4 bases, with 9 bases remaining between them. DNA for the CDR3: TGTGCCAGCAGCTTAAGCCAGGGAAATCAGCCCCAGCATTTT. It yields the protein CASSLSQGNQPQHF.

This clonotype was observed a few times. The CDR3: CASSLAPHSSYEQYF. CDR3 DNA sequence: TGTGCCAGCAGCTTAGCCCCACATAGCTCCTACGAGCAGTACTTC. The V gene is TRBV7-9, the J gene TRBJ2-7; D is ambiguous. V was pared by 0 bases and J by 0 bases, with 9 bases between. The germline gives CDR1 SEHNR, CDR2 FQNEAQ (reference sequence). There are 15 residues in the CDR3.

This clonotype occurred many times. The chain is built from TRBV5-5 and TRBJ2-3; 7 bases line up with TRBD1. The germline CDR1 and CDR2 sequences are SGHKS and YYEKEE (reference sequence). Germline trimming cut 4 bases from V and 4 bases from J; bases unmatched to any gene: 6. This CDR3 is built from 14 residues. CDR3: CASSLGTDPDTQYF. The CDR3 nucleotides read TGTGCCAGCAGCCTCGGGACAGACCCAGATACGCAGTATTTT.

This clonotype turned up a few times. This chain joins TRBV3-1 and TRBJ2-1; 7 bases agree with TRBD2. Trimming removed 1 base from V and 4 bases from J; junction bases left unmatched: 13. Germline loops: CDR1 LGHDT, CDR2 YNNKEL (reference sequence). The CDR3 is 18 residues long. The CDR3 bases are TGTGCCAGCAGCCAAGCTGGCGGGAGTCACCGGGTTTACAATGAGCAGTTCTTC. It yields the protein CASSQAGGSHRVYNEQFF.

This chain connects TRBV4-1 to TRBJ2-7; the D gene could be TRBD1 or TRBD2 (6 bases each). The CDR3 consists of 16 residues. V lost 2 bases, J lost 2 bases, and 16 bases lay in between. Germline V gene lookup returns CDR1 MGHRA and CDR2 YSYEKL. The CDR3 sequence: CASSQFAGQGTYEQYF. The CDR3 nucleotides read TGCGCCAGCAGCCAATTCGCGGGGCAGGGGACCTACGAGCAGTACTTC.

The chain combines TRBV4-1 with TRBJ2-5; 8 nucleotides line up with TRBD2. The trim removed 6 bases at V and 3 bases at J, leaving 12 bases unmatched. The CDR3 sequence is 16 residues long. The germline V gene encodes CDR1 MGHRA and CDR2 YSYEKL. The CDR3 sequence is CASSRSERGYEETQYF. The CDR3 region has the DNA TGCGCCAGCAGTCGGTCCGAGCGGGGGTACGAAGAGACCCAGTACTTC.